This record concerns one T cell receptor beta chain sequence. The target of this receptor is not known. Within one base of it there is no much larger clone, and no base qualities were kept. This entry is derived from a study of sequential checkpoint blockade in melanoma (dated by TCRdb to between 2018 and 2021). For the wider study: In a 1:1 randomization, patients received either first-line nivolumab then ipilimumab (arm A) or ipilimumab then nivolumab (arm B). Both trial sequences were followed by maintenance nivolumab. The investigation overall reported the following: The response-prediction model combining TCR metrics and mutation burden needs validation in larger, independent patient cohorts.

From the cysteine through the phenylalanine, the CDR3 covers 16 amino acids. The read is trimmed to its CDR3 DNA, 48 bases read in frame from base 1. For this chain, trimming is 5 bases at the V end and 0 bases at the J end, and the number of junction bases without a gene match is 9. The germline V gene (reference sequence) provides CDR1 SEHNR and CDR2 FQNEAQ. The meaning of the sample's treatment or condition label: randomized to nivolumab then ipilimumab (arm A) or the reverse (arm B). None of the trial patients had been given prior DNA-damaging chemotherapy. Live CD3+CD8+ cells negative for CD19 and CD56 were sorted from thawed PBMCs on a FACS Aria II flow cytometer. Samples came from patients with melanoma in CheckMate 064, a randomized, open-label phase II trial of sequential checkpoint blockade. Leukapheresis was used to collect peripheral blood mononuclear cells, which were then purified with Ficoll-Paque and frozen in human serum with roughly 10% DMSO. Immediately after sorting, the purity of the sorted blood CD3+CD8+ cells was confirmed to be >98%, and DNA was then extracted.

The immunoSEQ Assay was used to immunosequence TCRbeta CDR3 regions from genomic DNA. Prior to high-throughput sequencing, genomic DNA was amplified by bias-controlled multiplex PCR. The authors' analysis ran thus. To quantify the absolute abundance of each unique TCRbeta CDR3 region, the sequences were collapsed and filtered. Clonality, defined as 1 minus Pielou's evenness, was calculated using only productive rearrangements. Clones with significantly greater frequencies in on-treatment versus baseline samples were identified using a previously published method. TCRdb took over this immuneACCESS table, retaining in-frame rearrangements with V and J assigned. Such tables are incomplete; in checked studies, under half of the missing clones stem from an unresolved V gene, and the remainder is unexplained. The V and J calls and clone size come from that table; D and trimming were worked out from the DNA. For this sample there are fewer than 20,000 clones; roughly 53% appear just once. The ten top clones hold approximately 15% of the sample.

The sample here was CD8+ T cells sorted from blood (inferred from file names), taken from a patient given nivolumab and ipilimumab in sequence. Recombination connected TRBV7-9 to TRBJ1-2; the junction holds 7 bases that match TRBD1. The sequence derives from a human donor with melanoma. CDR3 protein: CASSQYPDRPNYGYTF. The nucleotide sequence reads TGTGCCAGCAGCCAGTATCCGGACAGGCCTAACTATGGCTACACCTTC.